Below, 19 T cell receptor beta chains from the same sample are listed, as sequenced in a study of blood T cell repertoires in COVID-19 (dated by TCRdb to about 2020). Preparation of the library involved the immunoSEQ multiplex PCR assay. What TCRdb holds here is the immuneACCESS table cut down to in-frame rearrangements. Part of the clones is not present; checked against another copy, under half of the missing clones reflect an unresolved V gene, and the others are unexplained. The sample profile shows 200,000 to 300,000 clones; roughly four fifths of them were found once. The ten largest clones capture 6% to 8% of the sample. What was sequenced was peripheral blood. The receptors shown here come from a woman older than 75 with COVID-19, enrolled during active disease.

The chain links TRBV2 to TRBJ1-1; D perhaps matches TRBD1 (6 bases). Germline CDR1 reads SNHLY; CDR2 reads FYNNEI. V lost 6 bases and J 5 bases, leaving 13 bases between the germline ends. The CDR3 extends over 13 amino acids. The CDR3 loop is CASRKEGETEAFF. Here the CDR3 DNA reads TGTGCCAGCAGGAAAGAGGGGGAGACTGAAGCTTTCTTT.

This clone has only one observation. The V gene is TRBV30, the J gene TRBJ1-1; 7 nucleotides line up with TRBD1. The ends lost 3 bases at V and 3 bases at J; junction bases unmatched: 1. CDR1 is GTSNPN and CDR2 is SVGIG in the germline V gene (reference sequence). This CDR3 is built from 12 residues. The CDR3 sequence: CAWSRGDTEAFF. In DNA, the CDR3 is TGTGCCTGGAGCAGGGGGGACACTGAAGCTTTCTTT.

Only one count was recorded for this clone. The genes are TRBV5-5 and TRBJ2-7; 7 bases are a match to TRBD1. V dropped 5 bases and J dropped 0; count of bases not matched to a gene: 8. The CDR3 contains 15 residues. Germline values: CDR1 SGHKS, CDR2 YYEKEE (reference sequence). The chain's CDR3 is CASSYSEGASYEQYF. The CDR3 nucleotides read TGTGCCAGCAGTTACTCTGAGGGGGCCTCCTACGAGCAGTACTTC.

V and J are TRBV18 and TRBJ1-1, with TRBD1 matching over 7 bases. This CDR3 contains 14 residues. Germline CDR1 is KGHSH and CDR2 is LQKENI. The V gene end was trimmed by 5 bases and the J gene end by 3 bases; junction bases not matched to a gene: 6. The CDR3 nucleotides are TGTGCCAGCTCAATACAGGGGAGCGACACTGAAGCTTTCTTT. It is translated as CASSIQGSDTEAFF.

This chain links TRBV7-2 with TRBJ2-1; D is possibly TRBD2 (7 bases). Deletions cut 1 base from V and 0 bases from J, with 16 bases between. This CDR3 is 18 amino acids long. The germline V gene encodes CDR1 SGHTA and CDR2 FQGNSA. The CDR3 coding sequence is TGTGCCAGCAGCTTAGTAGGGGGGGGCGGGAGCTCCTACAATGAGCAGTTCTTC. This codes for CASSLVGGGGSSYNEQFF.

This clone has only a few counts. In the same sample, other DNA sequences code for this CDR3. This chain links TRBV18 with TRBJ2-7, with D possibly being TRBD2 (6 bases). The CDR3 is 13 residues long. Looked up from germline, CDR1 is KGHSH and CDR2 is LQKENI. Trimming pared 3 bases from V and 0 bases from J, leaving 6 bases between. The CDR3 reads CASSPGGSYEQYF. In DNA, the CDR3 is TGTGCCAGCTCACCCGGGGGCTCCTACGAGCAGTACTTC.

The chain is built from TRBV6-6 and TRBJ1-2; D remains ambiguous. In germline, CDR1 is MNHNY, CDR2 SVGAGI (reference sequence). The CDR3 contains 12 residues. V lost 8 bases and J lost 6, with 13 bases in between. CDR3 DNA sequence: TGTGCCAGCCGGCTAGGGAGAGATGGCTACACCTTC. The encoded protein is CASRLGRDGYTF.

This chain links TRBV7-2 with TRBJ2-7, with 8 bases aligning to TRBD1. Germline V gene data show CDR1 as SGHTA and CDR2 as FQGNSA. This CDR3 contains 14 residues. V lost 5 bases, J lost 2 bases, and 5 bases stayed unmatched. The CDR3 spells CASSPWTGTYEQYF. In nucleotides, the CDR3 is TGTGCCAGCAGCCCCTGGACAGGGACCTACGAGCAGTACTTC.

The chain recombines TRBV2 with TRBJ1-5; tentative D call: TRBD1 (6 bases). Per germline, CDR1 SNHLY and CDR2 FYNNEI. The length of the CDR3 is 14 residues. Trimming pared 7 bases from V and 1 base from J, leaving 11 bases between. For the CDR3, the DNA is TGTGCCAGCAACGGACAGTTCAGCAATCAGCCCCAGCATTTT. This encodes CASNGQFSNQPQHF.

V and J are TRBV11-2 and TRBJ2-5; no clear D gene. CDR3 length: 14 amino acids. Germline V gene data show CDR1 as SGHAT and CDR2 as FQNNGV. V dropped 2 bases and J dropped 0 bases, with 7 bases sitting between them. The CDR3 here is CASSLMSNQETQYF. DNA for the CDR3: TGTGCCAGCAGCTTAATGTCTAACCAAGAGACCCAGTACTTC.

This clone was counted between two and nine times. This chain joins TRBV12-3 or TRBV12-4 and TRBJ1-1; no definite D call. This CDR3 contains 13 residues. Trimming took off 5 bases at V and 11 bases at J, with 18 bases between the two ends. CDR3 DNA: TGTGCCAGCAGTGGGGTTCTCCGGGAGCGGGCTTTCTTT. Translation: CASSGVLRERAFF.

The chain combines TRBV4-1 with TRBJ2-7, with 14 bases lining up with TRBD2. Germline loops: CDR1 MGHRA, CDR2 YSYEKL. With V trimmed by 1 base and J by 3 bases, 8 bases remained unmatched. CDR3 size: 18 residues. CDR3 bases: TGCGCCAGCAGCCAAGTCCCGGGACTAGCGGGAGCTAACTACGAGCAGTACTTC. Its protein is CASSQVPGLAGANYEQYF.

Details on this clone: The identical CDR3 is also encoded by other nucleotide sequences in the sample. The DNA for the CDR3 is TGTGCCAGCTCGCCCAGCACCGGGGAGCTGTTTTTT. Translated, it gives CASSPSTGELFF. The chain combines TRBV18 with TRBJ2-2; D unclear. Germline V gives CDR1 KGHSH, CDR2 LQKENI. Trimming stripped 6 bases from V and 4 bases from J, with 6 bases between. CDR3 length: 12 residues.

This clone was recorded only once. The chain links TRBV7-6 to TRBJ2-5; D unclear. This CDR3 has 14 amino acids. The ends were cut back, 1 base at V and 7 bases at J, with 13 bases in the middle. Per the germline V gene, CDR1 is SGHVS and CDR2 is FNYEAQ. CDR3 protein: CASSLVPSRGTQYF. As DNA, the CDR3 is TGTGCCAGCAGCTTAGTGCCCAGCCGCGGGACCCAGTACTTC.

This clone is a singleton in its sample. This chain joins TRBV18 and TRBJ1-2; D gene unclear. Germline V gene data show CDR1 as KGHSH and CDR2 as LQKENI. This CDR3 contains 14 residues. Trimming removed 2 bases from V and 4 bases from J, with 11 bases in between. The CDR3 bases are TGTGCCAGCTCACCAGAGGGCACGGGCTATGGCTACACCTTC. Translating gives CASSPEGTGYGYTF.

Only a few counts were recorded for this clone. The rearrangement joins TRBV11-1 to TRBJ2-7; 8 bases fit TRBD1. The CDR3 totals 12 residues. Trimming took 8 bases from V and 2 from J; bases not matched to a gene: 2. Germline CDR1 reads SGHAT; CDR2 reads FQDESV (reference sequence). The CDR3 here is CASGQGAYEQYF. The CDR3 DNA is TGTGCCAGCGGACAGGGAGCCTACGAGCAGTACTTC.

The rearrangement links TRBV5-1 to TRBJ2-7; D ambiguous. CDR3 length: 15 amino acids. Germline V gene data show CDR1 as SGHRS and CDR2 as YFSETQ. The V gene lost 0 bases and the J gene lost 2 bases, with 12 bases spanning the gap. This chain's CDR3 is CASSLDPGWTYEQYF. CDR3 DNA: TGCGCCAGCAGCTTGGACCCGGGTTGGACCTACGAGCAGTACTTC.

A few counts support this clone. The rearrangement joins TRBV7-2 to TRBJ1-4; D is undetermined. The CDR3 is 14 residues long. With 2 bases removed from V and 0 bases from J, the gap between germline ends came to 4 bases. Germline assignment: CDR1 SGHTA and CDR2 FQGNSA. The CDR3 region is CASSLQATNEKLFF. The CDR3 DNA is TGTGCCAGCAGCTTACAGGCAACTAATGAAAAACTGTTTTTT.

This clone was counted a few times. V gene TRBV24-1 combines with J gene TRBJ2-3, with 9 nucleotides matching TRBD2. This CDR3 is built from 16 residues. Germline values: CDR1 KGHDR, CDR2 SFDVKD. Germline trimming cut 2 bases from V and 2 bases from J; bases unmatched to any gene: 4. CDR3 coding DNA: TGTGCCACCAGTGATTATAGCGGGAGAAACACAGATACGCAGTATTTT. It specifies CATSDYSGRNTDTQYF.